The rows below give T cell receptor beta chains drawn from one sample of a study of OX40 agonist ivuxolimab in advanced cancers. Measured with immunoSEQ multiplex PCR; TCRdb has only the in-frame clones, and not every one. Of 33,000 or so clones listed, approximately 87% were seen once; the top ten hold roughly 25%. The specimen was CD4+ or CD8+ T cells sorted from blood, collected in a trial of the OX40 agonist ivuxolimab. These receptors were obtained from an adult with an advanced solid tumor such as melanoma, head and neck, liver or kidney cancer. Each CDR3 is given with its conserved first and last residue. A D gene is named only where the DNA matches it firmly. Rows give clone size only sometimes, using once, few, many, or a class for an expanded clone.

abundance	v_gene	j_gene	d_gene	len	CDR3aa	CDR3nt
-	TRBV28	TRBJ1-5	-	15	CASSGGQGRSQPQHF	TGTGCCAGCTCGGGAGGGCAGGGGCGAAGTCAGCCCCAGCATTTT
-	TRBV5-5	TRBJ1-2	-	13	CASESTVNYGYTF	TGTGCCAGCGAATCAACCGTTAACTATGGCTACACCTTC
-	TRBV11-2	TRBJ2-7	-	13	CASSFSAAYEQYF	TGTGCCAGCAGCTTTTCAGCGGCATACGAGCAGTACTTC
-	TRBV18	TRBJ2-7	-	13	CASSERGPYEQYF	TGTGCCAGCTCTGAACGGGGACCCTACGAGCAGTACTTC
-	TRBV5-1	TRBJ2-7	-	16	CASSLEPGLYSYEQYF	TGCGCCAGCAGCTTGGAACCGGGCCTATACTCCTACGAGCAGTACTTC
-	TRBV6-5	TRBJ2-7	TRBD1	15	CASSSTSGQGYEQYF	TGTGCCAGCAGTTCAACTTCGGGACAGGGGTACGAGCAGTACTTC
-	TRBV28	TRBJ2-5	TRBD1	16	CASRGGTGAEGETQYF	TGTGCCAGCAGAGGAGGGACAGGGGCTGAGGGGGAGACCCAGTACTTC
-	TRBV10-3	TRBJ2-1	TRBD1	14	CATSSGQLYNEQFF	TGTGCCACTTCATCGGGACAGTTATACAATGAGCAGTTCTTC
-	TRBV7-2	TRBJ2-3	TRBD2	16	CASSSERGGGTDTQYF	TGTGCCAGCAGCTCCGAGCGGGGCGGGGGCACAGATACGCAGTATTTT
-	TRBV29-1	TRBJ2-5	-	13	CSVENRDGETQYF	TGCAGCGTTGAGAACAGGGATGGAGAGACCCAGTACTTC
-	TRBV6-5	TRBJ2-2	-	14	CASSFSGNTGELFF	TGTGCCAGCAGCTTCAGCGGGAACACCGGGGAGCTGTTTTTT
-	TRBV4-2	TRBJ2-5	TRBD1	16	CASSQGDRPMRETQYF	TGTGCCAGCAGCCAAGGGGACAGGCCCATGAGGGAGACCCAGTACTTC
-	TRBV28	TRBJ2-3	TRBD1	16	CASSFIGTGLMDTQYF	TGTGCCAGCAGTTTCATCGGGACAGGTCTTATGGATACGCAGTATTTT
once	TRBV6-5	TRBJ2-7	TRBD1	13	CASAGTAYYEQYF	TGTGCCAGTGCCGGGACAGCTTACTACGAGCAGTACTTC
-	TRBV27	TRBJ2-3	-	14	CASSLGLSGNTQYF	TGTGCCAGCAGTTTAGGCCTATCTGGAAATACGCAGTATTTT
-	TRBV10-3	TRBJ2-1	TRBD2	16	CAISESMLAGAGEQFF	TGTGCCATCAGTGAGTCGATGCTAGCGGGAGCGGGTGAGCAGTTCTTC
-	TRBV2	TRBJ2-3	TRBD2	18	CASSGGRGLARGTDTQYF	TGTGCCAGCAGTGGAGGGCGGGGACTAGCGCGTGGCACAGATACGCAGTATTTT
-	TRBV10-3	TRBJ2-1	TRBD2	15	CATLAGGRTYNEQFF	TGTGCCACTTTAGCGGGAGGGCGGACCTACAATGAGCAGTTCTTC
-	TRBV11-3	TRBJ2-5	TRBD1	16	CASSSGTGGMEETQYF	TGTGCCAGCAGTTCCGGGACAGGGGGCATGGAAGAGACCCAGTACTTC
-	TRBV7-6	TRBJ1-2	-	14	CASSPDSSNYGYTF	TGTGCCAGCAGCCCCGACAGTTCCAACTATGGCTACACCTTC
-	TRBV19	TRBJ2-1	-	15	CASSIPRVTYNEQFF	TGTGCCAGTAGTATCCCCAGGGTGACCTACAATGAGCAGTTCTTC
-	TRBV29-1	TRBJ2-7	-	11	CSVKGAYEQYF	TGCAGCGTGAAAGGCGCCTACGAGCAGTACTTC
-	TRBV11-2	TRBJ2-5	-	14	CASSLRGTQETQYF	TGTGCCAGCAGCCTACGGGGGACCCAAGAGACCCAGTACTTC
few	TRBV6-1	TRBJ2-1	TRBD2	14	CASSMLAGDVEQFF	TGTGCCAGCAGCATGTTAGCGGGAGATGTTGAGCAGTTCTTC
-	TRBV5-1	TRBJ2-1	TRBD2	14	CASSFQRGNNEQFF	TGCGCCAGCAGCTTTCAGCGGGGCAACAATGAGCAGTTCTTC
-	TRBV6-1	TRBJ2-1	-	14	CASSEEVSYNEQFF	TGTGCCAGCAGTGAAGAAGTCTCCTACAATGAGCAGTTCTTC
-	TRBV28	TRBJ2-7	-	12	CASSLRVYEQYF	TGTGCCAGCAGTTTACGGGTCTACGAGCAGTACTTC
-	TRBV5-6	TRBJ2-7	-	12	CASSPLAGEQYF	TGTGCCAGCAGCCCTCTAGCTGGCGAGCAGTACTTC
few	TRBV6-5	TRBJ2-7	-	11	CASSVTYEQYF	TGTGCCAGCAGTGTTACCTACGAGCAGTACTTC
-	TRBV6-1	TRBJ2-2	-	16	CASSERIDSITGELFF	TGTGCCAGCAGTGAAAGAATAGACTCGATCACCGGGGAGCTGTTTTTT
-	TRBV7-9	TRBJ2-5	TRBD1	15	CASSPHGTGSQTQYF	TGTGCCAGCAGCCCCCATGGGACAGGGAGTCAGACCCAGTACTTC
-	TRBV29-1	TRBJ2-1	-	14	CSVFGETSYNEQFF	TGCAGCGTTTTCGGCGAAACCTCCTACAATGAGCAGTTCTTC
-	TRBV11-2	TRBJ2-3	-	13	CASNSAGTDTQYF	TGTGCCAGCAACTCCGCGGGAACAGATACGCAGTATTTT
-	TRBV6-5	TRBJ1-2	-	14	CASRPGTGNYGYTF	TGTGCCAGCCGTCCCGGGACGGGTAACTATGGCTACACCTTC
-	TRBV6-1	TRBJ1-4	-	15	CASSESMRGYEKLFF	TGTGCCAGCAGTGAGTCGATGAGAGGTTACGAAAAACTGTTTTTT
-	TRBV2	TRBJ1-1	-	15	CASSERGGGITEAFF	TGTGCCAGCAGTGAACGGGGAGGGGGTATCACTGAAGCTTTCTTT
-	TRBV19	TRBJ2-5	-	13	CASSSRGAETQYF	TGTGCCAGTAGTTCCAGGGGAGCAGAGACCCAGTACTTC
once	TRBV5-6	TRBJ2-1	-	13	CASRNIRGNEQFF	TGTGCCAGCAGAAATATACGGGGAAATGAGCAGTTCTTC
once	TRBV5-1	TRBJ2-7	TRBD1	15	CASSLSGTATYEQYF	TGCGCCAGCAGCTTGTCCGGGACAGCCACCTACGAGCAGTACTTC
-	TRBV5-1	TRBJ2-1	TRBD2	16	CASSPRTSGRANEQFF	TGCGCCAGCAGCCCGCGGACTAGCGGGAGGGCCAATGAGCAGTTCTTC
-	TRBV5-8	TRBJ2-3	TRBD1	14	CASSLGQGFDTQYF	TGTGCCAGCAGCTTGGGACAGGGGTTTGATACGCAGTATTTT
-	TRBV19	TRBJ2-2	-	14	CASSAAGAVGELFF	TGTGCCAGTAGTGCGGCGGGGGCTGTCGGGGAGCTGTTTTTT
-	TRBV6-5	TRBJ2-3	-	14	CASSDRWSTDTQYF	TGTGCCAGCTCCGACAGGTGGAGCACAGATACGCAGTATTTT
-	TRBV6-6	TRBJ2-7	TRBD1	15	CASRYGGQGGGEQYF	TGTGCCAGCAGGTACGGGGGACAGGGAGGCGGCGAGCAGTACTTC
-	TRBV14	TRBJ1-2	-	13	CASSFGGSYGYTF	TGTGCCAGCAGCTTTGGGGGGTCCTATGGCTACACCTTC
-	TRBV28	TRBJ2-1	TRBD2	15	CASCLTSGVDNEQFF	TGTGCCAGCTGTTTGACTAGCGGGGTCGACAATGAGCAGTTCTTC
-	TRBV5-1	TRBJ2-3	-	15	CASSLGSAGTDTQYF	TGCGCCAGCAGCTTGGGTTCGGCGGGCACAGATACGCAGTATTTT
-	TRBV19	TRBJ1-4	-	17	CASSGGTVGRTNEKLFF	TGTGCCAGTAGTGGGGGGACCGTGGGGAGGACTAATGAAAAACTGTTTTTT
-	TRBV10-2	TRBJ2-4	TRBD2	14	CASKEGGPLNIQYF	TGCGCCAGCAAGGAGGGAGGGCCGTTGAACATTCAGTACTTC
-	TRBV7-9	TRBJ1-4	TRBD1	15	CASSLLNRGNEKLFF	TGTGCCAGCAGCTTACTGAACAGGGGTAATGAAAAACTGTTTTTT
-	TRBV18	TRBJ2-1	TRBD2	15	CASSPGTSGYNEQFF	TGTGCCAGCTCGCCCGGGACTAGCGGTTACAATGAGCAGTTCTTC
-	TRBV5-6	TRBJ1-2	-	14	CASSRDRKNYGYTF	TGTGCCAGCAGCCGAGACAGGAAAAACTATGGCTACACCTTC
-	TRBV7-9	TRBJ1-2	TRBD1	12	CASSLARGSYTF	TGTGCCAGCAGCTTAGCCAGGGGGAGCTACACCTTC
-	TRBV5-1	TRBJ2-2	-	14	CASSPGTPTGELFF	TGCGCCAGCAGCCCCGGGACGCCGACCGGGGAGCTGTTTTTT
-	TRBV11-2	TRBJ2-1	-	14	CASTTGGPRYEQFF	TGTGCCAGCACCACCGGGGGACCACGCTATGAGCAGTTCTTC